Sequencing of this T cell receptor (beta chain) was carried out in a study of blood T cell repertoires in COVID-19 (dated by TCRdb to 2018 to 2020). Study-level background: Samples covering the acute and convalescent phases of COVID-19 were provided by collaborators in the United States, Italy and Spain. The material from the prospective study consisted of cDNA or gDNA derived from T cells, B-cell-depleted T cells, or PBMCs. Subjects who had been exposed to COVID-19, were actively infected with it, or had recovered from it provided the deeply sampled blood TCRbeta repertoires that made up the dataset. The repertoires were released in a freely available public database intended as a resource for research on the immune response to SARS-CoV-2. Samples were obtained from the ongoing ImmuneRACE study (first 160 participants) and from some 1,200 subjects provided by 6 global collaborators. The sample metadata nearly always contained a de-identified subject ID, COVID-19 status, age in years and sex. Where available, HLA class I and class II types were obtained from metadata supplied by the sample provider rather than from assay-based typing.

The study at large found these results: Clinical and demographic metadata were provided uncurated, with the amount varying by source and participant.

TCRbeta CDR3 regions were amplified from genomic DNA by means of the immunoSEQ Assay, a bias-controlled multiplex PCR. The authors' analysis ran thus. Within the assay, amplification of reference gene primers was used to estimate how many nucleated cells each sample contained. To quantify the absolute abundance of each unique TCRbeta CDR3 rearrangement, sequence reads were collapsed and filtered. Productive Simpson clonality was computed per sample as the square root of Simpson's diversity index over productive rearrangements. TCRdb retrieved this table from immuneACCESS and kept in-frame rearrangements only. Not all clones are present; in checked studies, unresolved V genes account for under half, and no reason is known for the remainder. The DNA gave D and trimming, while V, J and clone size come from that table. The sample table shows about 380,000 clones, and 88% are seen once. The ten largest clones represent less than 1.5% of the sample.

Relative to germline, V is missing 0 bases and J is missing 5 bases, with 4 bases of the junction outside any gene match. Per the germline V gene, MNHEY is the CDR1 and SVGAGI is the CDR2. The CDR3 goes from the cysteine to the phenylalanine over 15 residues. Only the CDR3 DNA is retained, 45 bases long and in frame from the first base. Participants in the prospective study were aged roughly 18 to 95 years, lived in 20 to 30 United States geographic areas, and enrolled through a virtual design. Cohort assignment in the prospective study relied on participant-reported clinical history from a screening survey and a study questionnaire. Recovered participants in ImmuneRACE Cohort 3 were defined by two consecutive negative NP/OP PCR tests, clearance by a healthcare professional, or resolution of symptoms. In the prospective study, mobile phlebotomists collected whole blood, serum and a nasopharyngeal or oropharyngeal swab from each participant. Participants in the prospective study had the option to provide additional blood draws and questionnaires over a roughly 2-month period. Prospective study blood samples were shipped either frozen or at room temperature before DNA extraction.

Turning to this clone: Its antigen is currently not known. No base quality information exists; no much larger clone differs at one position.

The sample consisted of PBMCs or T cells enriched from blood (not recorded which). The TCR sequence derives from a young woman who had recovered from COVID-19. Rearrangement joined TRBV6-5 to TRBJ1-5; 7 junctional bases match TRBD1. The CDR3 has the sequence CASSYSTGRDQPQHF. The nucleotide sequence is TGTGCCAGCAGTTACTCGACAGGGAGAGATCAGCCCCAGCATTTT.